This entry lists 23 T cell receptor beta chains sequenced from one sample in a study of OX40 agonist ivuxolimab in advanced cancers. Some clones are missing from TCRdb's copy, which holds only in-frame ones; the method was immunoSEQ multiplex PCR. The sample lists under 70,000 clones; about 85% were seen once. The sample was CD4+ or CD8+ T cells sorted from blood, taken in a trial of the OX40 agonist ivuxolimab. The origin of the receptors is an adult with an advanced solid tumor such as melanoma, head and neck, liver or kidney cancer.

This clone was detected once. This rearrangement joins TRBV5-1 to TRBJ2-2, with TRBD2 matching 9 bases. V lost 3 bases and J lost 0; bases outside the gene matches: 6. Germline CDR1 reads SGHRS; CDR2 reads YFSETQ. This CDR3 comprises 17 residues. The CDR3 bases are TGCGCCAGCAGCTCCGTAGCGGGAGTAGCGAACACCGGGGAGCTGTTTTTT. Residues: CASSSVAGVANTGELFF. The whole variable domain, remainder taken from reference TRBV5-1 and TRBJ2-2, is KAGVTQTPRYLIKTRGQQVTLSCSPISGHRSVSWYQQTPGQGLQFLFEYFSETQRNKGNFPGRFSGRQFSNSRSEMNVSTLELGDSALYLCASSSVAGVANTGELFFGEGSRLTVL.

V usage is TRBV30 and J usage is TRBJ1-6, with D maybe TRBD1 (5 bases). This CDR3 has 15 residues. V dropped 1 base and J dropped 0 bases, with 7 bases sitting between them. Germline V gives CDR1 GTSNPN, CDR2 SVGIG (reference sequence). The CDR3 region is CAWSEGNSYNSPLHF. Written as DNA, the CDR3 is TGTGCCTGGAGTGAGGGGAACTCCTATAATTCACCCCTCCACTTT.

This clone was counted a few times. This chain joins TRBV9 and TRBJ2-3, with a weak D call TRBD2 (6 bases). V shed 4 bases and J shed 3 bases, with 21 bases lying between them. This CDR3 spans 17 amino acids. Germline assignment: CDR1 SGDLS and CDR2 YYNGEE. CDR3 residues: CASSPRVGGRATDTQYF. CDR3 nucleotides: TGTGCCAGCAGCCCCCGAGTCGGAGGGAGAGCAACAGATACGCAGTATTTT. The whole variable domain, remainder taken from reference TRBV9 and TRBJ2-3, is DSGVTQTPKHLITATGQRVTLRCSPRSGDLSVYWYQQSLDQGLQFLIQYYNGEERAKGNILERFSAQQFPDLHSELNLSSLELGDSALYFCASSPRVGGRATDTQYFGPGTRLTVL.

The chain has TRBV5-1 and TRBJ2-2, with D hard to call. This CDR3 has 13 residues. Deletions cut 2 bases from V and 1 base from J, with 3 bases between. Germline V gene lookup returns CDR1 SGHRS and CDR2 YFSETQ. CDR3 DNA sequence: TGCGCCAGCAGCTTTCGGAACACCGGGGAGCTGTTTTTT. Residues: CASSFRNTGELFF.

This clone has more than one count but fewer than ten. The chain links TRBV5-6 to TRBJ1-1; a possible D gene is TRBD1 (5 bases). The CDR3 contains 13 residues. Trimming took 0 bases from V and 8 from J, leaving 11 bases between them. Germline loops: CDR1 SGHDT, CDR2 YYEEEE. The CDR3 loop is CASSLDQRGEAFF. For the CDR3, the DNA is TGTGCCAGCAGCTTGGACCAGCGGGGCGAAGCTTTCTTT.

CDR3 sequence reads: CASSLSGGFDQPQHF. CDR3 nucleotide sequence: TGTGCCAGCAGCTTGAGTGGGGGGTTTGATCAGCCCCAGCATTTT. The rearrangement links TRBV5-5 to TRBJ1-5; possibly TRBD1 for D (5 bases). V was pared by 1 base and J by 5 bases, with 13 bases between. CDR3 length equals 15 residues. Germline V gene sequence: CDR1 SGHKS, CDR2 YYEKEE (reference sequence).

This clone was recorded many times. The chain is built from TRBV30 and TRBJ1-2; D call uncertain. This CDR3 has 15 residues. Germline CDR1 and CDR2: GTSNPN and SVGIG (reference sequence). Trimming stripped 0 bases from V and 7 bases from J, with 18 bases between. The CDR3: CAWSVLGSSDGGYTF. The DNA for the CDR3 is TGTGCCTGGAGTGTACTCGGCTCATCGGATGGTGGCTACACCTTC. The variable domain in full, completed from reference TRBV30 and TRBJ1-2, reads SQTIHQWPATLVQPVGSPLSLECTVEGTSNPNLYWYRQAAGRGLQLLFYSVGIGQISSEVPQNLSASRPQDRQFILSSKKLLLSDSGFYLCAWSVLGSSDGGYTFGSGTRLTVV.

The V and J genes are TRBV6-1 and TRBJ2-3; TRBD2 matches 11 bases. Germline-derived CDR1 and CDR2 are MNHNS and SASEGT. The CDR3 has 15 residues. V trimming: 7 bases; J trimming: 2 bases; junction bases outside the gene matches: 5. The CDR3 loop reads CASIPGLAVTDTQYF. CDR3 nucleotides: TGTGCCAGCATTCCGGGACTAGCGGTCACAGATACGCAGTATTTT.

As concerns this clone: One junction end does not reproduce the germline sequence, and a read error may be involved. This rearrangement joins TRBV4-3 to TRBJ1-2, with 7 bases fitting TRBD1. The germline CDR1 and CDR2 sequences are LGHNA and YSLEER. The length of the CDR3 is 15 residues. CDR3 protein: CASTQSFIGGKGYTF. In DNA, the CDR3 is TGCGCCAGCACCCAATCCTTCATAGGGGGCAAGGGCTACACCTTC.

The rearrangement links TRBV5-1 to TRBJ1-1; 8 positions match TRBD1. Germline CDR1 is SGHRS and CDR2 is YFSETQ. The CDR3 sequence is 15 residues long. J lost 1 base, V lost 2 bases, and 4 bases had no gene match. CDR3 nucleotide sequence: TGCGCCAGCAGCTTAGGACAGGGTGGGAACACTGAAGCTTTCTTT. Its protein product is CASSLGQGGNTEAFF. The whole variable domain, filled in from reference TRBV5-1 and TRBJ1-1, reads KAGVTQTPRYLIKTRGQQVTLSCSPISGHRSVSWYQQTPGQGLQFLFEYFSETQRNKGNFPGRFSGRQFSNSRSEMNVSTLELGDSALYLCASSLGQGGNTEAFFGQGTRLTVV.

The V gene is TRBV5-4, the J gene TRBJ2-3; D might be TRBD2 (6 bases). Trimming removed 1 base at V and 4 bases at J, with 10 bases between. The CDR3 consists of 14 residues. Per germline, CDR1 SGHNT and CDR2 YYREEE (reference sequence). Here the CDR3 DNA reads TGTGCCAGCAGCTTGTCCGGGAGTGCAGATACGCAGTATTTT. Protein product: CASSLSGSADTQYF.

This chain links TRBV5-1 with TRBJ2-3; TRBD1 might be the D (5 bases). Germline V lookup: CDR1 SGHRS, CDR2 YFSETQ. This CDR3 comprises 15 residues. Trimming cost V 4 bases and J 0 bases, with 12 bases left between them. The CDR3 protein is CASSRSSGSTDTQYF. CDR3 nucleotides: TGCGCCAGCAGCCGGTCGTCAGGGAGCACAGATACGCAGTATTTT.

The chain carries TRBV18 and TRBJ2-7; 7 bases map to TRBD2. Losses at the gene ends were 8 bases for V and 2 bases for J; bases not matched to a gene: 12. The CDR3 is 15 residues long. The V gene's germline CDR1 is KGHSH and CDR2 LQKENI. The CDR3 loop is CASVCWGRVPYEQYF. The CDR3 DNA is TGTGCCAGCGTATGCTGGGGGAGGGTCCCCTACGAGCAGTACTTC.

This chain links TRBV7-2 with TRBJ1-1, with 8 positions matching TRBD1. Germline-derived CDR1 and CDR2 are SGHTA and FQGNSA. The CDR3 spans 14 residues. With 6 bases clipped from V and 5 bases from J, the junction kept 8 bases outside the gene matches. The CDR3 bases are TGTGCCAGCAGTATAGACAGGGGAGATACTGAAGCTTTCTTT. Residues: CASSIDRGDTEAFF.

This chain connects TRBV5-4 to TRBJ2-5, with D perhaps TRBD1 (5 bases). This CDR3 comprises 14 residues. V lost 0 bases and J lost 1, with 7 bases in between. Germline assignment: CDR1 SGHNT and CDR2 YYREEE (reference sequence). CDR3 sequence (DNA): TGTGCCAGCAGCTTGGGACAGACCCAAGAGACCCAGTACTTC. As protein: CASSLGQTQETQYF.

The rearrangement links TRBV30 to TRBJ2-3; D not certain. V was trimmed by 6 bases and J by 0 bases, leaving 13 bases between them. The CDR3 covers 14 residues. Germline CDR1 GTSNPN, CDR2 SVGIG (reference sequence). CDR3 sequence: CACQTESSTDTQYF. For the CDR3, the DNA is TGTGCCTGCCAGACTGAGTCTAGCACAGATACGCAGTATTTT.

The rearrangement uses TRBV7-8 and TRBJ2-1; 9 bases are shared with TRBD2. J was trimmed by 2 bases and V by 6 bases; bases with no gene match: 17. The CDR3 has 19 residues. Germline CDR1 SGHVS, CDR2 FQNEAQ. CDR3 region: CASRQGRLAGRRPYNEQFF. The CDR3 region has the DNA TGTGCCAGCAGACAGGGCCGGCTAGCGGGGAGGAGGCCCTACAATGAGCAGTTCTTC.

The chain recombines TRBV2 with TRBJ1-1; D gene uncertain. V shed 6 bases and J shed 4 bases, with 9 bases lying between them. Germline CDR1 is SNHLY and CDR2 is FYNNEI. This CDR3 is built from 12 residues. Written as DNA, the CDR3 is TGTGCCAGCAGGCGGGCCGGCACTGAAGCTTTCTTT. Its protein is CASRRAGTEAFF.

The V and J genes are TRBV5-1 and TRBJ2-3; 9 bases align to TRBD2. Germline V gene lookup returns CDR1 SGHRS and CDR2 YFSETQ. The V segment lost 4 bases and the J segment 0 bases; nucleotides outside the gene matches: 3. The CDR3 sequence is 15 residues long. CDR3 nucleotide sequence: TGCGCCAGCAGCCCGGGACTAGCTAGCACAGATACGCAGTATTTT. Translating it yields CASSPGLASTDTQYF.

The rearrangement uses TRBV10-2 and TRBJ1-2; 8 nucleotides match TRBD1. V was pared by 3 bases and J by 7 bases, with 4 bases of the junction left unmatched. The CDR3 totals 13 residues. The germline V gene has CDR1 WSHSY and CDR2 SAAADI. CDR3 DNA: TGCGCCAGCAGTGAAGGACAGGGAGGTGGCTACACCTTC. This gives the protein CASSEGQGGGYTF.

The chain couples TRBV19 to TRBJ2-1; 11 positions match TRBD2. This CDR3 contains 17 residues. V shed 1 base and J 9 bases; nucleotides not matched to a gene: 11. Germline CDR1 is LNHDA and CDR2 is SQIVND (reference sequence). This chain's CDR3 is CASSIAITSGSGSEQFF. CDR3 sequence (DNA): TGTGCCAGTAGTATAGCCATCACTAGCGGGAGTGGGAGTGAGCAGTTCTTC.

The CDR3 DNA reads as TGCGCCAGCAGCCTCGGGACAGGGGGTCGGGAGCAGTTCTTC. It codes for CASSLGTGGREQFF. The V call is TRBV5-1, the J call TRBJ2-1; 11 nucleotides align to TRBD1. CDR1 and CDR2 (germline): SGHRS, YFSETQ. The CDR3 extends over 14 amino acids. V shed 4 bases, J shed 10 bases, and the junction held 7 bases outside the gene matches.

Written as DNA, the CDR3 is TGTGCCAGCAGTTACGAAGAGTCCGGGGAGCTGTTTTTT. As protein: CASSYEESGELFF. The chain couples TRBV6-6 to TRBJ2-2; D remains ambiguous. The CDR3 extends over 13 amino acids. Deletions cut 2 bases from V and 6 bases from J, with 7 bases between. Germline assignment: CDR1 MNHNY and CDR2 SVGAGI (reference sequence).